The 22 T cell receptor beta chains presented below share a single source sample, sequenced in a study of human T cells and chemical hapten exposure. Time point in this sample: pre-sensitization, week 0. Indicated treatment: therapeutic diphenylcyclopropenone sensitization with weekly scalp DPC. Using its own MiXCR run on the RACE reads, TCRdb lists one record per CDR3 protein. Among fewer than 350,000 distinct CDR3 sequences listed, approximately 8% were seen once. The sequenced sample was whole blood, obtained in connection with sensitization to the hapten diphenylcyclopropenone (DPC). Receptors were obtained from a man aged 18 to 29 with alopecia areata. Some clones in this sample may be carry-over from other donors' samples.

This clonotype was detected ten times or more. The rearrangement uses TRBV7-9 and TRBJ1-1; D is perhaps TRBD1 (5 bases). Trimming pared 4 bases from V and 1 base from J, leaving 10 bases between. The CDR3 spans 14 residues. Per the germline V gene, CDR1 is SEHNR and CDR2 is FQNEAQ (reference sequence). The CDR3 DNA is TGTGCCAGCAGCTCGAGGACACAGAACACTGAAGCTTTCTTT. Its protein is CASSSRTQNTEAFF.

This clonotype has just a few counts. The chain combines TRBV6-1 with TRBJ2-1, with D possibly being TRBD2 (6 bases). This CDR3 spans 13 amino acids. Deletions cut 7 bases from V and 7 bases from J, with 14 bases between. Germline V gives CDR1 MNHNS, CDR2 SASEGT. The CDR3 nucleotides read TGTGCCAGCACGTTCGGCGGGGTAAATGAGCAGTTCTTC. Protein sequence: CASTFGGVNEQFF.

The chain carries TRBV10-3 and TRBJ1-1; TRBD1 aligns across 8 bases. The CDR3 extends over 13 amino acids. The junction had 5 bases not matched to a gene; V was cut back by 7 bases and J by 4 bases. In germline, CDR1 is ENHRY, CDR2 SYGVKD. CDR3 loop: CAIMLGQGTEAFF. The CDR3 DNA sequence: TGTGCCATCATGCTAGGACAGGGCACTGAAGCTTTCTTT.

There are a few counts of this clonotype. This sequence joins TRBV6-2 or TRBV6-3 and TRBJ2-1; D possibly corresponds to TRBD1 (6 bases). Between the trimmed V and J ends, which lost 6 bases and 7 bases, there was a span of 28 bases. CDR1 is MNHEY, CDR2 SVGEGT, per germline. The CDR3 consists of 18 residues. Here the CDR3 reads CASRSRGYRASRINEQFF. As DNA, the CDR3 is TGTGCCAGCAGGTCTAGGGGATACAGGGCTAGTAGGATAAATGAGCAGTTCTTC.

The table lists this clonotype with many counts. The rearrangement joins TRBV7-8 to TRBJ2-2; D not certain. From germline, CDR1 is SGHVS and CDR2 FQNEAQ. The CDR3 is 14 amino acids. V was shortened by 2 bases and J by 1 base, with 5 bases between the two germline ends. The CDR3 spells CASSLLVNTGELFF. The DNA of the CDR3 is TGTGCCAGCAGCTTATTGGTGAACACCGGGGAGCTGTTTTTT.

In this sample, this clonotype turned up a few times. The rearrangement links TRBV29-1 to TRBJ2-3, with D unresolved. CDR3 length equals 10 residues. Germline CDR1 SQVTM, CDR2 ANQGSEA. V lost 2 bases and J lost 7, with 4 bases in between. The CDR3 region has the DNA TGCAGCGTTGAACTGCATACGCAGTATTTT. It is translated as CSVELHTQYF.

This clonotype was recorded a few times. J is TRBJ2-5 and V is TRBV7-2; the match to TRBD1 covers 10 bases. The germline CDR1 and CDR2 sequences are SGHTA and FQGNSA. The V gene end was trimmed by 1 base and the J gene end by 5 bases; junction bases not matched to a gene: 4. The length of the CDR3 is 15 residues. CDR3 loop: CASSLGQGASETQYF. CDR3 DNA sequence: TGTGCCAGCAGCTTAGGACAGGGGGCTTCGGAGACCCAGTACTTC. The full variable domain, rest sourced from reference TRBV7-2 and TRBJ2-5, is GAGVSQSPSNKVTEKGKDVELRCDPISGHTALYWYRQSLGQGLEFLIYFQGNSAPDKSGLPSDRFSAERTGGSVSTLTIQRTQQEDSAVYLCASSLGQGASETQYFGPGTRLLVL.

In this sample, this clonotype turned up many times. V and J are TRBV18 and TRBJ1-2; the match to TRBD1 covers 12 bases. V gave up 6 bases and J gave up 8 bases; unmatched junction bases: 7. The CDR3 is made up of 14 amino acids. Germline lookup yields CDR1 KGHSH and CDR2 LQKENI. This chain's CDR3 is CASSSGTGGRGYTF. As DNA, the CDR3 is TGTGCCAGCTCCTCCGGGACAGGGGGCAGAGGCTACACCTTC.

Many counts were recorded for this clonotype. The chain carries TRBV7-9 and TRBJ2-1; TRBD2 matches 14 bases. This CDR3 contains 15 residues. The germline V gene encodes CDR1 SEHNR and CDR2 FQNEAQ (reference sequence). Trimming at V came to 4 bases and at J to 4 bases, leaving 0 bases not matched to a gene. CDR3 DNA sequence: TGTGCCAGCAGCTGGACTAGCGGGGGGTACAATGAGCAGTTCTTC. Translating gives CASSWTSGGYNEQFF.

At least ten counts were recorded for this clonotype. The V call is TRBV6-1, the J call TRBJ1-4, with 10 nucleotides matching TRBD1. Germline values: CDR1 MNHNS, CDR2 SASEGT. V trimming: 6 bases; J trimming: 6 bases; junction bases outside the gene matches: 10. This CDR3 contains 16 residues. The CDR3 region is CASRPDFDRGHEKLFF. CDR3 in DNA: TGTGCCAGCAGACCCGACTTTGACAGGGGGCATGAAAAACTGTTTTTT.

This rearrangement joins TRBV7-3 to TRBJ2-5, with D possibly matching TRBD2 (5 bases). Germline CDR1 is SGHTA and CDR2 is FQGTGA. V was trimmed by 2 bases and J by 3 bases, leaving 10 bases between them. CDR3 length: 14 residues. For the CDR3, the DNA is TGTGCCAGCAGCTTACACGGAGGTGAAGAGACCCAGTACTTC. Its protein product is CASSLHGGEETQYF. Filled out from reference TRBV7-3 and TRBJ2-5, the complete variable domain reads GAGVSQTPSNKVTEKGKYVELRCDPISGHTALYWYRQSLGQGPEFLIYFQGTGAADDSGLPNDRFFAVRPEGSVSTLKIQRTERGDSAVYLCASSLHGGEETQYFGPGTRLLVL.

The chain couples TRBV6-2 or TRBV6-3 to TRBJ2-7; D unresolved. Trimming shortened V by 6 bases and J by 1 base, and 16 bases separated the two germline ends. Germline V gives CDR1 MNHEY, CDR2 SVGEGT. The CDR3 runs to 15 residues. Here the CDR3 reads CASSPAFRGSYEQYF. In DNA form, the CDR3 reads TGTGCCAGCAGCCCCGCATTTCGTGGGTCCTACGAGCAGTACTTC.

Only a few counts were recorded for this clonotype. The chain couples TRBV14 to TRBJ2-2, with 8 bases matching TRBD2. The CDR3 totals 16 residues. J gave up 1 base and V 3 bases, and 4 bases lay outside the gene matches. CDR1 and CDR2 from the germline V gene are SGHDN and FVKESK. The chain's CDR3 is CASSQVAGLNTGELFF. The CDR3 bases are TGTGCCAGCAGCCAGGTAGCGGGGTTGAACACCGGGGAGCTGTTTTTT.

Notes on this clonotype: The CDR3 does not close with the conserved phenylalanine or tryptophan, likely indicating a read error. The chain is built from TRBV7-3 and TRBJ1-2; D not resolved. The germline gives CDR1 SGHTA, CDR2 FQGTGA. The CDR3 sequence is 15 residues long. Trimming pared 5 bases from V and 0 bases from J, leaving 13 bases between. This CDR3 reads CASSGRHVANYGYTS. The CDR3 coding sequence is TGTGCCAGCAGCGGGAGACATGTAGCTAACTATGGCTACACCTCC.

This clonotype was counted many times. The chain employs TRBV29-1 and TRBJ1-2; the D gene is possibly TRBD1 (5 bases). Germline loops: CDR1 SQVTM, CDR2 ANQGSEA. The CDR3 is 13 residues long. Trimming took 5 bases from V and 6 from J, leaving 16 bases between them. The CDR3 reads CSVITDSSHGYTF. CDR3 DNA sequence: TGCAGCGTTATAACTGACAGCTCGCATGGCTACACCTTC.

This clonotype was found a few times. This rearrangement joins TRBV7-2 to TRBJ1-1; D gene ambiguous. The germline CDR1 and CDR2 sequences are SGHTA and FQGNSA. There are 12 residues in the CDR3. V shed 1 base and J shed 11 bases, with 11 bases lying between them. The CDR3 DNA reads as TGTGCCAGCAGCTTAGTTACCCGAACTGCTTTCTTT. Residues: CASSLVTRTAFF. Filled out from reference TRBV7-2 and TRBJ1-1, the complete variable domain reads GAGVSQSPSNKVTEKGKDVELRCDPISGHTALYWYRQSLGQGLEFLIYFQGNSAPDKSGLPSDRFSAERTGGSVSTLTIQRTQQEDSAVYLCASSLVTRTAFFGQGTRLTVV.

This clonotype was found a few times. The chain couples TRBV7-2 to TRBJ2-5; TRBD1 agrees at 8 bases. CDR3 length: 16 residues. With V trimmed by 5 bases and J by 4 bases, 12 bases remained unmatched. Germline CDR1 is SGHTA and CDR2 is FQGNSA. This CDR3 is CASSIDRGVVRETQYF. CDR3 DNA: TGTGCCAGCAGCATCGACAGGGGAGTGGTTAGAGAGACCCAGTACTTC. Based on the CDR3 plus reference TRBV7-2 and TRBJ2-5, the full variable domain is GAGVSQSPSNKVTEKGKDVELRCDPISGHTALYWYRQSLGQGLEFLIYFQGNSAPDKSGLPSDRFSAERTGGSVSTLTIQRTQQEDSAVYLCASSIDRGVVRETQYFGPGTRLLVL.

This clonotype has at least ten counts. The V gene is TRBV25-1, the J gene TRBJ1-2; tentatively, D is TRBD1 (5 bases). The germline V gene encodes CDR1 MGHDK and CDR2 SYGVNS. The CDR3 has 12 residues. Trimming removed 6 bases from V and 5 bases from J, with 10 bases in between. This CDR3 is CASSWGLYGYTF. The CDR3 DNA follows: TGTGCCAGCAGCTGGGGCCTTTATGGCTACACCTTC.

This clonotype showed up many times. V usage is TRBV12-3 or TRBV12-4 and J usage is TRBJ2-1; D ambiguous. With 5 bases removed from V and 1 base from J, the gap between germline ends came to 12 bases. This CDR3 is built from 15 residues. CDR3 DNA sequence: TGTGCCAGCAGTACTCGACTCCCTTCCTACAATGAGCAGTTCTTC. Translated: CASSTRLPSYNEQFF.

The genes are TRBV2 and TRBJ2-7; TRBD1 agrees at 7 bases. Germline V CDR1 and CDR2: SNHLY, FYNNEI. J was trimmed by 4 bases and V by 4 bases; bases with no gene match: 7. The CDR3 loop spans 14 amino acids. Here the CDR3 DNA reads TGTGCCAGCAGTGTCCCGACAGGGAAGTACGAGCAGTACGTC. Protein product: CASSVPTGKYEQYV.

This clonotype has just a few counts. This chain links TRBV11-3 with TRBJ2-7; 7 positions agree with TRBD2. From germline, CDR1 is SGHNT and CDR2 YENEEA. CDR3 length: 14 residues. V lost 1 base to trimming and J lost 3 bases; unmatched junction nucleotides: 3. CDR3 coding DNA: TGTGCCAGCAGCTTAGCAGCGGGGAACTACGAGCAGTACTTC. It encodes CASSLAAGNYEQYF.

The gene calls are TRBV15 and TRBJ2-1, with D unclear. V gave up 4 bases and J gave up 4 bases, with 11 bases separating them. The CDR3 has 14 amino acids. The germline CDR1 and CDR2 sequences are LNHNV and YYDKDF (reference sequence). Written as DNA, the CDR3 is TGTGCCACCAGCACTACGACCGGGTACAATGAGCAGTTCTTC. Amino acid sequence: CATSTTTGYNEQFF.